This TCR beta chain was retrieved from a study of T cell changes during pregnancy in multiple sclerosis. Trimming cost V 6 bases and J 5 bases, with 13 bases left between them. Germline V gene data show CDR1 as SQVTM and CDR2 as ANQGSEA. This CDR3 contains 12 residues. Profiled with immunoSEQ multiplex PCR; TCRdb holds only in-frame clones, not every one. The repertoire holds some 77,000 clones, with about 92% as singletons. The gene calls are TRBV29-1 and TRBJ1-1; no definite D call. This TCR was recovered from a female donor with multiple sclerosis, enrolled in a pregnancy study. The material sequenced was CD4+ T cells from peripheral blood mononuclear cells, taken before pregnancy. The CDR3 reads CSVASEATEAFF. The CDR3 DNA sequence: TGCAGCGTGGCATCCGAAGCGACTGAAGCTTTCTTT.